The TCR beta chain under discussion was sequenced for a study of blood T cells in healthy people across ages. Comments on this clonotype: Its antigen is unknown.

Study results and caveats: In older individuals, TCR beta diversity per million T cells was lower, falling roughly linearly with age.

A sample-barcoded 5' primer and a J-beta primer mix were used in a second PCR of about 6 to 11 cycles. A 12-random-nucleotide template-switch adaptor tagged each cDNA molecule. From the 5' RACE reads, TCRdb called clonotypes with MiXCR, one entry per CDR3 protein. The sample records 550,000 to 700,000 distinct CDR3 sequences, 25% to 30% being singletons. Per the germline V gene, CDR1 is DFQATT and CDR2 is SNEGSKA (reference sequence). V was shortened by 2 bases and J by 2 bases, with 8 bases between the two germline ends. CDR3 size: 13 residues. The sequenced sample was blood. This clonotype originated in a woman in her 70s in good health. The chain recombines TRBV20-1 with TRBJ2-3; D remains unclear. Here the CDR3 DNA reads TGCAGTGCTAGATGGCCGGTCACAGATACGCAGTATTTT. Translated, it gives CSARWPVTDTQYF.